Below, 21 T cell receptor beta chains from the same sample are listed, as sequenced in a study of control samples from healthy donors and cancer patients. Assay: immunoSEQ multiplex PCR; the TCRdb copy retains only in-frame clones and omits some. This sample has tens of thousands of clones, with roughly nine tenths found just once. Sequenced material: PBMCs. The receptors were sampled from a man in his forties or fifties with colorectal cancer.

The genes are TRBV7-9 and TRBJ2-1, with 7 positions matching TRBD1. V dropped 0 bases and J dropped 0; count of bases not matched to a gene: 11. The germline gives CDR1 SEHNR, CDR2 FQNEAQ (reference sequence). The CDR3 length is 19 residues. The CDR3: CASSLALVRRGFSYNEQFF. For the CDR3, the DNA is TGTGCCAGCAGCTTAGCGCTCGTCCGCAGGGGGTTCTCCTACAATGAGCAGTTCTTC.

CDR3 amino acids: CASSMTTGTTLYEQYF. The CDR3 DNA is TGTGCCAGTAGTATGACTACCGGGACAACCCTCTACGAGCAGTACTTC. V and J are TRBV19 and TRBJ2-7, with D possibly TRBD1 on 6 matching bases. Trimming shortened V by 3 bases and J by 3 bases, and 18 bases separated the two germline ends. Germline V gives CDR1 LNHDA, CDR2 SQIVND (reference sequence). The CDR3 sequence is 16 residues long.

The chain links TRBV3-1 (or the pseudogene TRBV3-2) to TRBJ1-6, with D perhaps TRBD1 (6 bases). With 4 bases removed from V and 8 bases from J, the gap between germline ends came to 12 bases. The CDR3 consists of 14 residues. Germline V gene data show CDR1 as LGHDT and CDR2 as YNNKEL (reference sequence). CDR3 sequence reads: CASSPDHRDSPLHF. CDR3 in DNA: TGTGCCAGCAGCCCCGACCACAGGGATTCACCCCTCCACTTT.

The chain carries TRBV7-9 and TRBJ1-2, with D possibly matching TRBD1 (5 bases). The CDR3 is 15 amino acids. V was trimmed by 4 bases and J by 1 base, leaving 13 bases between them. Germline CDR1 reads SEHNR; CDR2 reads FQNEAQ (reference sequence). CDR3 loop: CASSSAGQINYGYTF. CDR3 bases: TGTGCCAGCAGCTCCGCGGGGCAGATTAACTATGGCTACACCTTC.

V usage is TRBV9 and J usage is TRBJ1-2; D is ambiguous. CDR3 length equals 16 residues. V shed 4 bases and J shed 0 bases, with 16 bases lying between them. Germline V lookup: CDR1 SGDLS, CDR2 YYNGEE. The CDR3 sequence is CASSPLVGLANYGYTF. The CDR3, as DNA: TGTGCCAGCAGCCCACTGGTGGGGTTAGCTAACTATGGCTACACCTTC.

V gene TRBV27 combines with J gene TRBJ1-2; D not certain. The V end was cut by 5 bases, the J end by 0 bases, with 7 bases between. The CDR3 has 13 amino acids. The V gene's germline CDR1 is MNHEY and CDR2 SMNVEV (reference sequence). This CDR3 reads CASSPEANYGYTF. The DNA of the CDR3 is TGTGCCAGCAGTCCCGAGGCTAACTATGGCTACACCTTC.

The V gene is TRBV12-3 or TRBV12-4, the J gene TRBJ2-2; the D call may be TRBD1 or TRBD2 (6 bases each). The CDR3 totals 13 residues. V gave up 8 bases and J gave up 8 bases, with 15 bases separating them. The CDR3 bases are TGTGCCAGCGGATTTGGGGGGCTTGGGGAGCTGTTTTTT. Protein product: CASGFGGLGELFF.

The chain carries TRBV6-6 and TRBJ2-2; D gene ambiguous. Trimming removed 5 bases from V and 8 bases from J, with 9 bases in between. The germline gives CDR1 MNHNY, CDR2 SVGAGI (reference sequence). This CDR3 spans 12 amino acids. CDR3 coding DNA: TGTGCCAGCAGTCCCCAATCTGGGGAGCTGTTTTTT. Its translation is CASSPQSGELFF.

CDR3 sequence: CASSERTVLHGYTF. The CDR3 region has the DNA TGTGCCAGCAGTGAAAGAACAGTTCTACATGGCTACACCTTC. The chain carries TRBV6-1 and TRBJ1-2, with D hard to call. V was trimmed by 2 bases and J by 6 bases, leaving 13 bases between them. Germline CDR1 and CDR2: MNHNS and SASEGT. This CDR3 region has 14 residues.

The rearrangement joins TRBV5-4 to TRBJ2-5; D remains unclear. Germline assignment: CDR1 SGHNT and CDR2 YYREEE (reference sequence). The CDR3 is made up of 13 amino acids. V lost 4 bases, J lost 5 bases, and 12 bases lay in between. CDR3 amino acids: CASSPRNGETQYF. The CDR3, as DNA: TGTGCCAGCAGCCCACGGAACGGTGAGACCCAGTACTTC.

V and J are TRBV15 and TRBJ1-5; the D gene is possibly TRBD1 (6 bases). V dropped 9 bases and J dropped 6 bases, with 15 bases sitting between them. Germline assignment: CDR1 LNHNV and CDR2 YYDKDF (reference sequence). The CDR3 is made up of 13 amino acids. CDR3 in DNA: TGTGCCACGGCGACAGGACAGACTCAGCCCCAGCATTTT. Amino acids: CATATGQTQPQHF.

The chain carries TRBV19 and TRBJ1-6; no definite D call. V lost 6 bases to trimming and J lost 3 bases, with 9 bases between them. CDR1 LNHDA and CDR2 SQIVND come from the germline V gene (reference sequence). The CDR3 has 14 amino acids. Here the CDR3 reads CASRGTVYNSPLHF. CDR3 DNA sequence: TGTGCCAGTAGAGGAACAGTCTATAATTCACCCCTCCACTTT.

V usage is TRBV4-1 and J usage is TRBJ2-2; D uncertain. V was shortened by 0 bases and J by 2 bases, with 4 bases between the two germline ends. Germline V gene lookup returns CDR1 MGHRA and CDR2 YSYEKL. CDR3 length equals 14 residues. CDR3 DNA sequence: TGCGCCAGCAGCCAAGAATCAAACACCGGGGAGCTGTTTTTT. Its translation: CASSQESNTGELFF.

The chain has TRBV7-2 and TRBJ2-3; D unclear. Looked up from germline, CDR1 is SGHTA and CDR2 is FQGNSA. The CDR3 is 13 residues long. With 4 bases removed from V and 6 bases from J, the gap between germline ends came to 11 bases. The CDR3 loop reads CASSYRPSDTQYF. CDR3 sequence (DNA): TGTGCCAGCAGCTACCGACCTTCGGATACGCAGTATTTT.

This rearrangement joins TRBV18 to TRBJ1-1; the D gene is possibly TRBD1 (5 bases). With 1 base removed from V and 8 bases from J, the gap between germline ends came to 8 bases. There are 12 residues in the CDR3. The V gene's germline CDR1 is KGHSH and CDR2 LQKENI. In DNA, the CDR3 is TGTGCCAGCTCACCACGGTCAGGGGAAGCTTTCTTT. It yields the protein CASSPRSGEAFF.

The genes are TRBV2 and TRBJ1-2; no reliable D call. V shed 10 bases and J shed 6 bases, with 6 bases lying between them. In germline, CDR1 is SNHLY, CDR2 FYNNEI. The CDR3 contains 9 residues. The CDR3 spells CAKRDGYTF. CDR3 DNA sequence: TGTGCCAAAAGGGATGGCTACACCTTC.

This chain uses TRBV9 with TRBJ2-1; possible D gene TRBD1, 8 bases. Trimming pared 3 bases from V and 8 bases from J, leaving 24 bases between. CDR3 length: 17 residues. Germline V gene sequence: CDR1 SGDLS, CDR2 YYNGEE. For the CDR3, the DNA is TGTGCCAGCAGCGAACAATCGGGACAGGAGGGGAGGGATGAGCAGTTCTTC. It specifies CASSEQSGQEGRDEQFF.

V and J are TRBV19 and TRBJ1-1; 9 nucleotides align to TRBD1. The CDR3 is made up of 13 amino acids. From germline, CDR1 is LNHDA and CDR2 SQIVND (reference sequence). V shed 3 bases and J 10 bases; nucleotides not matched to a gene: 6. The CDR3 reads CASSIGTGRPAFF. The CDR3 DNA is TGTGCCAGTAGTATCGGGACAGGGAGACCAGCTTTCTTT.

The V gene is TRBV14, the J gene TRBJ1-1; tentatively, D is TRBD1 (6 bases). The CDR3 consists of 16 residues. Trimming stripped 1 base from V and 0 bases from J, with 12 bases between. CDR1 is SGHDN, CDR2 FVKESK, per germline. This chain's CDR3 is CASSQVANRVNTEAFF. In DNA form, the CDR3 reads TGTGCCAGCAGCCAAGTTGCGAACAGGGTGAACACTGAAGCTTTCTTT. The full variable domain, completed using reference TRBV14 and TRBJ1-1, is EAGVTQFPSHSVIEKGQTVTLRCDPISGHDNLYWYRRVMGKEIKFLLHFVKESKQDESGMPNNRFLAERTGGTYSTLKVQPAELEDSGVYFCASSQVANRVNTEAFFGQGTRLTVV.

The V call is TRBV6-5, the J call TRBJ2-7, with a weak D call TRBD1 (5 bases). Trimming left V 6 bases short and J 3 bases short, with 18 bases between. This CDR3 spans 15 amino acids. Germline lookup yields CDR1 MNHEY and CDR2 SVGAGI. The CDR3 sequence is CASRKTTETYYEQYF. The CDR3 DNA follows: TGTGCCAGCAGGAAAACGACAGAGACCTACTACGAGCAGTACTTC.

V gene TRBV4-1 combines with J gene TRBJ2-3, with TRBD1 matching 7 bases. V was pared by 4 bases and J by 0 bases, with 25 bases of the junction left unmatched. Germline CDR1 is MGHRA and CDR2 is YSYEKL. CDR3 length equals 22 residues. Here the CDR3 reads CASSRSWDSGTMLPTSTDTQYF. CDR3 sequence (DNA): TGCGCCAGCAGCCGATCCTGGGACAGCGGCACGATGCTACCGACTAGCACAGATACGCAGTATTTT.